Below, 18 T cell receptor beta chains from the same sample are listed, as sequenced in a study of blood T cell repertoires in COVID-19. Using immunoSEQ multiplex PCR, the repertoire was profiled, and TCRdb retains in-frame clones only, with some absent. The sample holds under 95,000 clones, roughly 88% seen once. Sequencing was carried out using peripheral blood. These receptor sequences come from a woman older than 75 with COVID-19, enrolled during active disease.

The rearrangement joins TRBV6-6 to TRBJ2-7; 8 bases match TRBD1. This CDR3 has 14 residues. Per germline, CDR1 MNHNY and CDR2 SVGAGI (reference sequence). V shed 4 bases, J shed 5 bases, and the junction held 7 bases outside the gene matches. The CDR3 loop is CASSWQGARNEQYF. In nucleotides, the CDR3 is TGTGCCAGCAGTTGGCAGGGGGCGCGAAACGAGCAGTACTTC.

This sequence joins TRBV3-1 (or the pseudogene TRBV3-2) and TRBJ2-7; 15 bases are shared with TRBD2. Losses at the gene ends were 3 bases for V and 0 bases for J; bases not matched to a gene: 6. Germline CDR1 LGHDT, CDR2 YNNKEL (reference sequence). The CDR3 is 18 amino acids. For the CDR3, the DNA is TGTGCCAGCAGCCAGTCCGGGACTAGCGGGGGGTTCTCCTACGAGCAGTACTTC. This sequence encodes CASSQSGTSGGFSYEQYF.

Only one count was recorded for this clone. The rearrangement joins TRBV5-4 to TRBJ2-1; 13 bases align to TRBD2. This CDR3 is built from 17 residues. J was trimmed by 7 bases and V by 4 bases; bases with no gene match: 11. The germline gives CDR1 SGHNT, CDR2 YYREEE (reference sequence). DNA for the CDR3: TGTGCCAGCAGCACCCCAACTAGCGGGAGGGCCCTGAATGAGCAGTTCTTC. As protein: CASSTPTSGRALNEQFF.

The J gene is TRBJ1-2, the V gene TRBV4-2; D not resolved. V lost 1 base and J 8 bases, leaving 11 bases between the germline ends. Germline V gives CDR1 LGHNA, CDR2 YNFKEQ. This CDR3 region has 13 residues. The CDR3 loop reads CASSQGGGLGYTF. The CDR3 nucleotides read TGTGCCAGCAGCCAAGGAGGAGGGTTAGGCTACACCTTC.

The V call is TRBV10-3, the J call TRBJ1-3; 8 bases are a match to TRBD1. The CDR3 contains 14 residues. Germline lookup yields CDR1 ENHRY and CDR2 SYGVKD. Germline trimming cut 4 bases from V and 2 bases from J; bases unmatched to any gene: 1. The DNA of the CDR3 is TGTGCCATCAGTGTGACAGGGGCTGGAAACACCATATATTTT. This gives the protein CAISVTGAGNTIYF.

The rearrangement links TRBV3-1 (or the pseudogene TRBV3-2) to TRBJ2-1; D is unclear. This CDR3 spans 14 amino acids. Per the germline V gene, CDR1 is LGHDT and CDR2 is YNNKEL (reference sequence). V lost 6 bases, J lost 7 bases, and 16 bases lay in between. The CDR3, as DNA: TGTGCCAGCAGTCAGCATATACTAAAGAATGAGCAGTTCTTC. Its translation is CASSQHILKNEQFF.

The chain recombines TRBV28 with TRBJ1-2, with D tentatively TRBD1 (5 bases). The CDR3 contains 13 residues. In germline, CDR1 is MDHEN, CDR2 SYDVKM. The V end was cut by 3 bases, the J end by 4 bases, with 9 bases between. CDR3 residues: CASSFRGFYGYTF. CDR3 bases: TGTGCCAGCAGTTTTAGGGGATTCTATGGCTACACCTTC.

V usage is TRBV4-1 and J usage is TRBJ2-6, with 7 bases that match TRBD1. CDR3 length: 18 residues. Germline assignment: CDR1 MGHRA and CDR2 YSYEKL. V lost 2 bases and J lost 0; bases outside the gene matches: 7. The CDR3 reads CASSQIGQARSGANVLTF. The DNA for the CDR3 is TGCGCCAGCAGCCAAATAGGACAGGCCCGCTCTGGGGCCAACGTCCTGACTTTC.

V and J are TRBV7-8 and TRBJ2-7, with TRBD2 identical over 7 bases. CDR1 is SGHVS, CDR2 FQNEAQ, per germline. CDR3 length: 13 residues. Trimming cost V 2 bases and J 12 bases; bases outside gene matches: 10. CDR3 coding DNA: TGTGCCAGCAGCTTACCACGGGGGGAGCGGTGGTACTTC. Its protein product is CASSLPRGERWYF.

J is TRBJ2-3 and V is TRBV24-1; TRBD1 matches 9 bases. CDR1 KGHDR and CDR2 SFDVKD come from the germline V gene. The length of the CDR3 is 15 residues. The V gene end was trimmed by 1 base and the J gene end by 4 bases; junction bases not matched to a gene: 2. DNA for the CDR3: TGTGCCACCAGTGATTTTACAGGGGGCTCAGATACGCAGTATTTT. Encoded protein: CATSDFTGGSDTQYF.

CDR3: CAISDPQGRSNTGELFF. In DNA form, the CDR3 reads TGTGCCATCAGTGACCCACAGGGACGCTCGAACACCGGGGAGCTGTTTTTT. V is TRBV10-3 and J is TRBJ2-2; tentatively, D is TRBD1 (6 bases). The germline V and J ends were trimmed by 3 bases and 0 bases, with 14 bases remaining between them. Germline loops: CDR1 ENHRY, CDR2 SYGVKD. The CDR3 is 17 residues long.

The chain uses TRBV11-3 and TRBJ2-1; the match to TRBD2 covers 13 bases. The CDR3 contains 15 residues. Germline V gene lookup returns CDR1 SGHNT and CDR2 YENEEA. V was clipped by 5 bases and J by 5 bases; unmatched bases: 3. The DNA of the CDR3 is TGTGCCAGCAGCGTAGGGACTAGCGGGAACAATGAGCAGTTCTTC. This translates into CASSVGTSGNNEQFF. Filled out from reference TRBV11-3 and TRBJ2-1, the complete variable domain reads EAGVVQSPRYKIIEKKQPVAFWCNPISGHNTLYWYLQNLGQGPELLIRYENEEAVDDSQLPKDRFSAERLKGVDSTLKIQPAELGDSAVYLCASSVGTSGNNEQFFGPGTRLTVL.

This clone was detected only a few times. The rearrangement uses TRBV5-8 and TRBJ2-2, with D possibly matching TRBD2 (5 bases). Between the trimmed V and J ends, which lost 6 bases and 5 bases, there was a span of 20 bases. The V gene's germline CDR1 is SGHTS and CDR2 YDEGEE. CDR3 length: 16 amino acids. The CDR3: CASTPGKGRWTGELFF. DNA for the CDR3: TGTGCCAGCACCCCGGGGAAGGGTCGTTGGACCGGGGAGCTGTTTTTT.

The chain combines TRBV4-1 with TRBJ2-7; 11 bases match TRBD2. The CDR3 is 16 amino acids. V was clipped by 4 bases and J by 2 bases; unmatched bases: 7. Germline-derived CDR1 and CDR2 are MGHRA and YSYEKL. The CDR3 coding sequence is TGCGCCAGCAGCCCGGCCGGGACTAGCGGAACCTACGAGCAGTACTTC. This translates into CASSPAGTSGTYEQYF.

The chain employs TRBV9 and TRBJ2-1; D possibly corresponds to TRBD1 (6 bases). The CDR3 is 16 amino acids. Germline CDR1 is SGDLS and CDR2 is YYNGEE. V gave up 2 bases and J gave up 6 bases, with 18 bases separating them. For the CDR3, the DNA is TGTGCCAGCAGCGTCGGGTTCAGTGTAGGGGGCAATGAGCAGTTCTTC. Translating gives CASSVGFSVGGNEQFF.

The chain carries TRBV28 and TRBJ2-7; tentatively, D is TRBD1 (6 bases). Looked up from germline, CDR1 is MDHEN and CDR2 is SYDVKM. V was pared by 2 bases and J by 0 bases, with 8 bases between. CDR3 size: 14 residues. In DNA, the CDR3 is TGTGCCAGCAGTTTAACAGGGCCCTCCTACGAGCAGTACTTC. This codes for CASSLTGPSYEQYF.

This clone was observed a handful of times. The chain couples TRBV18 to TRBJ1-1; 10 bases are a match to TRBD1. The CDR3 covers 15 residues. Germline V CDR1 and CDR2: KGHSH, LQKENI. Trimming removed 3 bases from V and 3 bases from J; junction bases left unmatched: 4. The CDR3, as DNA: TGTGCCAGCTCACCCGACAGGGGGCGCGACACTGAAGCTTTCTTT. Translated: CASSPDRGRDTEAFF.

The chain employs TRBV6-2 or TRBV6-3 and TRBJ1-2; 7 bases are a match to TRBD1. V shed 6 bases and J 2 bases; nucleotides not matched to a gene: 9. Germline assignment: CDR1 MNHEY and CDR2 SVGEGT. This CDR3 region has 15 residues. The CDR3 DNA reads TGTGCCAGCAGCCGGACAATGGGACAGAACTATGGCTACACCTTC. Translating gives CASSRTMGQNYGYTF.